Following are 18 T cell receptor beta chains from one sample sequenced in a study of blood T cells in healthy people across ages. Next came a second PCR, run for about 6 to 12 cycles, which used a sample-barcoded 5' primer along with a J-beta primer mix. TCRdb passed the 5' RACE reads through MiXCR, listing each CDR3 protein once. The data show over 600,000 distinct CDR3 sequences, with 40% to 45% seen just once and approximately 31% held by the top ten. Sequencing was done on a sample of blood. These TCRs come from a man of 80 years or more in good health.

This clonotype was seen more than once but under ten times. The chain recombines TRBV20-1 with TRBJ2-2; TRBD2 matches 13 bases. Germline CDR1 and CDR2: DFQATT and SNEGSKA (reference sequence). V shed 6 bases and J 2 bases; nucleotides not matched to a gene: 3. The CDR3 is made up of 15 amino acids. The CDR3 coding sequence is TGCAGTGCCCGACTAGCGGGAGGAAACACCGGGGAGCTGTTTTTT. Protein sequence: CSARLAGGNTGELFF.

The chain joins TRBV6-2 or TRBV6-3 to TRBJ2-3, with 7 positions matching TRBD2. Trimming removed 6 bases from V and 5 bases from J; junction bases left unmatched: 14. In germline, CDR1 is MNHEY, CDR2 SVGEGT. The CDR3 has 16 amino acids. This CDR3 reads CASSWTGGSSGDTQYF. In DNA, the CDR3 is TGTGCCAGCAGCTGGACTGGCGGGAGCTCGGGAGATACGCAGTATTTT.

This rearrangement joins TRBV4-2 to TRBJ1-2, with D hard to call. The CDR3 loop spans 14 amino acids. Between the trimmed V and J ends, which lost 1 base and 0 bases, there was a span of 6 bases. Germline CDR1 is LGHNA and CDR2 is YNFKEQ. The CDR3 sequence is CASSQATTNYGYTF. As DNA, the CDR3 is TGTGCCAGCAGCCAAGCGACAACTAACTATGGCTACACCTTC.

Regarding this clonotype: A single base separates this from a much larger clone, so it may be a read error. This chain joins TRBV11-2 and TRBJ2-7, with a tentative D call TRBD1 (6 bases). There are 14 residues in the CDR3. Germline loops: CDR1 SGHAT, CDR2 FQNNGV. V gave up 3 bases and J gave up 5 bases, with 14 bases separating them. CDR3 residues: CASSFVDSTDEQYF. CDR3 in DNA: TGTGCCAGCAGCTTCGTGGACAGCACCGACGAGCAGTACTTC. The full variable domain, its missing parts supplied by reference TRBV11-2 and TRBJ2-7, is EAGVAQSPRYKIIEKRQSVAFWCNPISGHATLYWYQQILGQGPKLLIQFQNNGVVDDSQLPKDRFSAERLKGVDSTLKIQPAKLEDSAVYLCASSFVDSTDEQYFGPGTRLTVT.

The V and J genes are TRBV6-5 and TRBJ2-7; tentatively, D is TRBD2 (6 bases). The germline CDR1 and CDR2 sequences are MNHEY and SVGAGI. The V end lost 7 bases, the J end lost 4 bases, and 8 bases lay between the germline ends. This CDR3 is 11 amino acids long. The CDR3 DNA reads as TGTGCCAGCATCCGGGGGTACGAGCAGTACTTC. As protein: CASIRGYEQYF.

V usage is TRBV12-3 or TRBV12-4 and J usage is TRBJ2-7, with D perhaps TRBD1 (6 bases). With 3 bases removed from V and 0 bases from J, the gap between germline ends came to 12 bases. CDR3 length: 15 residues. The CDR3 loop reads CASSFRDTGSYEQYF. CDR3 nucleotides: TGTGCCAGCAGTTTCCGGGACACCGGCTCCTACGAGCAGTACTTC.

This clonotype was picked up a small number of times. The genes are TRBV12-3 or TRBV12-4 and TRBJ2-1; D is undetermined. V was trimmed by 6 bases and J by 3 bases, leaving 9 bases between them. The CDR3 totals 13 residues. The CDR3 DNA reads TGTGCCAGCAGACCTGGAAGCTACAATGAGCAGTTCTTC. It is translated as CASRPGSYNEQFF.

The chain is built from TRBV29-1 and TRBJ2-7; no clear D gene. The DNA end lines up better with TRBJ2-4; the J call may be wrong. CDR3 length: 12 amino acids. Per the germline V gene, CDR1 is SQVTM and CDR2 is ANQGSEA. CDR3 nucleotide sequence: TGCAGCGTCGAACTCGTCGGAAACATTCAGTACTTC. Its translation is CSVELVGNIQYF.

This clonotype was seen a handful of times. J is TRBJ1-1 and V is TRBV6-5; 7 bases are shared with TRBD1. This CDR3 contains 13 residues. Germline V gives CDR1 MNHEY, CDR2 SVGAGI. V was clipped by 2 bases and J by 7 bases; unmatched bases: 4. CDR3 protein: CASSYDRAVEAFF. CDR3 nucleotides: TGTGCCAGCAGTTACGACAGGGCGGTTGAAGCTTTCTTT.

The V call is TRBV6-1, the J call TRBJ1-2; maybe TRBD1 (5 bases). The CDR3 consists of 14 residues. Germline CDR1 reads MNHNS; CDR2 reads SASEGT. Trimming took 6 bases from V and 3 from J, leaving 14 bases between them. Written as DNA, the CDR3 is TGTGCCAGCAGCCAAGGGGTATCGGACTATGGCTACACCTTC. This translates into CASSQGVSDYGYTF.

The V call is TRBV10-3, the J call TRBJ2-5; tentatively, D is TRBD1 or TRBD2 (5 bases each). This CDR3 comprises 14 residues. Per germline, CDR1 ENHRY and CDR2 SYGVKD. Deletions cut 2 bases from V and 1 base from J, with 8 bases between. CDR3 loop: CAISERDLQETQYF. The CDR3 nucleotides read TGTGCCATCAGTGAGCGGGACCTCCAAGAGACCCAGTACTTC.

This chain joins TRBV7-9 and TRBJ2-1; 10 nucleotides align to TRBD2. With V trimmed by 2 bases and J by 3 bases, 13 bases remained unmatched. Per germline, CDR1 SEHNR and CDR2 FQNEAQ (reference sequence). There are 19 residues in the CDR3. The CDR3 here is CASSLWGPSGSTDYNEQFF. As DNA, the CDR3 is TGTGCCAGCAGCTTATGGGGGCCTAGCGGGAGTACGGACTACAATGAGCAGTTCTTC.

This chain connects TRBV20-1 to TRBJ1-1, with D tentatively TRBD1 (6 bases). The CDR3 has 14 amino acids. Trimming took 6 bases from V and 4 from J, leaving 18 bases between them. Germline assignment: CDR1 DFQATT and CDR2 SNEGSKA (reference sequence). CDR3 loop: CSARRAGAGTEAFF. As DNA, the CDR3 is TGCAGTGCCCGCAGGGCAGGGGCGGGCACTGAAGCTTTCTTT.

This clonotype was counted only a few times. The V call is TRBV6-5, the J call TRBJ2-5, with 9 bases that match TRBD1. The CDR3 length is 15 residues. CDR1 and CDR2 (germline): MNHEY, SVGAGI. With V trimmed by 4 bases and J by 2 bases, 5 bases remained unmatched. This chain's CDR3 is CASSSGTGSQETQYF. CDR3 DNA: TGTGCCAGCAGTTCCGGGACAGGGTCACAAGAGACCCAGTACTTC.

The rearrangement links TRBV15 to TRBJ1-4; TRBD1 is a possible D gene (5 bases). The CDR3 is 15 residues long. Deletions cut 1 base from V and 9 bases from J, with 15 bases between. CDR1 and CDR2 from the germline V gene are LNHNV and YYDKDF (reference sequence). This chain's CDR3 is CATSRGPGRGQKLFF. The CDR3 region has the DNA TGTGCCACCAGCAGAGGGCCAGGGCGAGGGCAAAAACTGTTTTTT.

The CDR3 sequence: CSAVSLVGETQYF. The CDR3 DNA is TGCAGCGCCGTGTCTTTAGTGGGGGAGACCCAGTACTTC. This chain uses TRBV29-1 with TRBJ2-5; D unclear. Germline V gene lookup returns CDR1 SQVTM and CDR2 ANQGSEA. The CDR3 has 13 residues. V was clipped by 7 bases and J by 5 bases, with 17 bases between them.

Worth noting for this clonotype: This may stem from a read error, because a much larger clone lies one nucleotide away. This chain links TRBV4-3 with TRBJ1-5; no definite D call. Germline CDR1 and CDR2: LGHNA and YSLEER. Trimming took 0 bases from V and 3 from J, leaving 12 bases between them. This CDR3 has 16 amino acids. CDR3 sequence (DNA): TGCGCCAGCAGCCAAGATAGGAACGCCCCCAATCAGCCCCAGCATTTT. This gives the protein CASSQDRNAPNQPQHF.

The V gene is TRBV5-1, the J gene TRBJ1-6, with D unclear. The V end was cut by 4 bases, the J end by 10 bases, with 21 bases between. The CDR3 runs to 16 residues. Germline loops: CDR1 SGHRS, CDR2 YFSETQ. CDR3 nucleotide sequence: TGCGCCAGCAGCCAAGACGGACGGACCGACGGATCACCCCTCCACTTT. It specifies CASSQDGRTDGSPLHF.